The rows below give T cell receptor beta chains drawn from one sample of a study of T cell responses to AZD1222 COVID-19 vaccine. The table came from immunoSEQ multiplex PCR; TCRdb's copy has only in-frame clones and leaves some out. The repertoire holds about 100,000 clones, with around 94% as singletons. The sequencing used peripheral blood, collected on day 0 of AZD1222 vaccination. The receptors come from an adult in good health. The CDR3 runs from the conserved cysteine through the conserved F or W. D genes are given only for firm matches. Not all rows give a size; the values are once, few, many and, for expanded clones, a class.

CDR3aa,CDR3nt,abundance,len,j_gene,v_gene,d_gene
CASSLFRSTEAFF,TGTGCCAGCAGCTTATTTCGTTCCACTGAAGCTTTCTTT,NA,13,TRBJ1-1,TRBV7-2,NA
CASSLTDDSGNTIYF,TGTGCCAGCAGCCTGACAGACGACTCTGGAAACACCATATATTTT,NA,15,TRBJ1-3,TRBV5-5,NA
CASSLIRPKGDTQYF,TGCGCCAGCAGCTTGATCCGCCCTAAGGGAGATACGCAGTATTTT,NA,15,TRBJ2-3,TRBV5-1,NA
CATTPLRNSPLHF,TGTGCCACCACCCCCTTGAGAAATTCACCCCTCCACTTT,NA,13,TRBJ1-6,TRBV24-1,NA
CASMAQRSQPQHF,TGTGCCAGCATGGCGCAAAGGAGTCAGCCCCAGCATTTT,NA,13,TRBJ1-5,TRBV2,NA
CASSNRDRGNTIYF,TGTGCCAGCAGCAACCGGGACAGGGGAAACACCATATATTTT,NA,14,TRBJ1-3,TRBV11-2,TRBD1
CASSQGGRASGGTDTQYF,TGTGCCAGCAGCCAAGGTGGGCGTGCTAGCGGGGGGACAGATACGCAGTATTTT,NA,18,TRBJ2-3,TRBV3-1/TRBV3-2,TRBD2
CASSEGARQPQHF,TGCGCCAGCAGTGAGGGGGCAAGGCAGCCCCAGCATTTT,NA,13,TRBJ1-5,TRBV10-2,NA
CASSQNNRGYEVYGYTF,TGCGCCAGCAGCCAGAACAATCGAGGATACGAGGTCTATGGCTACACCTTC,NA,17,TRBJ1-2,TRBV4-3,NA
CASSWGALGNTIYF,TGTGCCAGCAGTTGGGGGGCGCTTGGAAACACCATATATTTT,NA,14,TRBJ1-3,TRBV6-5,NA
CASTVDNYYEQYF,TGTGCCAGCACCGTAGACAATTACTACGAGCAGTACTTC,many,13,TRBJ2-7,TRBV7-9,NA
CASSASDPGGYTF,TGTGCCAGCAGCGCTTCAGACCCCGGTGGCTACACCTTC,NA,13,TRBJ1-2,TRBV4-2,NA
CASSLEGPQHF,TGTGCCAGCAGCTTAGAAGGGCCCCAGCATTTT,NA,11,TRBJ1-5,TRBV11-2,NA
CASSSRGWQETQYF,TGTGCCAGCAGCTCCCGAGGGTGGCAAGAGACCCAGTACTTC,NA,14,TRBJ2-5,TRBV7-2,NA
CASSLGRLWGAGTDTQYF,TGTGCCAGCAGCTTGGGGCGGTTGTGGGGCGCGGGGACAGATACGCAGTATTTT,once,18,TRBJ2-3,TRBV5-4,NA
CASRLNTEAFF,TGTGCCAGTAGGCTGAACACTGAAGCTTTCTTT,once,11,TRBJ1-1,TRBV19,NA
CASSLPLDGTGEKLFF,TGTGCCAGCAGCCTACCCCTGGACGGAACGGGTGAAAAACTGTTTTTT,few,16,TRBJ1-4,TRBV3-1/TRBV3-2,NA
CASSLASPGTSAHNEQFF,TGCGCCAGCAGCTTGGCCTCCCCCGGGACTAGTGCCCACAATGAGCAGTTCTTC,NA,18,TRBJ2-1,TRBV5-1,TRBD2
CASSVSPGSVREKLFF,TGTGCCAGCAGTGTAAGTCCCGGCTCGGTGCGTGAAAAACTGTTTTTT,NA,16,TRBJ1-4,TRBV6-1,NA
CASSSQLAGEPETQYF,TGTGCCAGCAGTTCCCAATTAGCGGGAGAGCCGGAGACCCAGTACTTC,NA,16,TRBJ2-5,TRBV28,TRBD2
CASSQQGTGELFF,TGTGCCAGCAGTCAACAGGGCACAGGGGAGCTGTTTTTT,NA,13,TRBJ2-2,TRBV6-5,NA
CASSPSRQGLSYNEQFF,TGTGCCAGCAGTCCCTCAAGACAGGGCCTATCCTACAATGAGCAGTTCTTC,NA,17,TRBJ2-1,TRBV28,TRBD1
CASSFLTSERADTQYF,TGCGCCAGCAGCTTTTTAACTAGCGAGCGAGCGGATACGCAGTATTTT,NA,16,TRBJ2-3,TRBV5-1,TRBD2
CASEPTEGLSRRHGELFF,TGTGCCAGCGAGCCCACAGAGGGGCTATCCCGACGTCACGGGGAGCTGTTTTTT,NA,18,TRBJ2-2,TRBV27,NA
CASSAGRVWNGNTIYF,TGTGCCAGCAGTGCGGGTCGGGTGTGGAATGGAAACACCATATATTTT,NA,16,TRBJ1-3,TRBV6-1,NA
CASIGIQGGRGEAFF,TGTGCCAGCATCGGAATCCAGGGGGGCCGCGGTGAAGCTTTCTTT,NA,15,TRBJ1-1,TRBV5-4,TRBD1
CASSEGSTNYGYTF,TGTGCCAGCAGTGAGGGCAGTACTAACTATGGCTACACCTTC,NA,14,TRBJ1-2,TRBV6-1,NA
CASSLERVGGPEAFF,TGTGCCAGCAGCTTAGAAAGGGTGGGGGGACCTGAAGCTTTCTTT,NA,15,TRBJ1-1,TRBV7-8,NA
CASSLLQNSGANVLTF,TGTGCCAGCAGCTTACTCCAGAACTCTGGGGCCAACGTCCTGACTTTC,NA,16,TRBJ2-6,TRBV11-2,NA
CASKLAGGKSYEQYF,TGTGCCAGCAAGTTAGCAGGGGGTAAGTCCTACGAGCAGTACTTC,NA,15,TRBJ2-7,TRBV27,TRBD1
CASSRRGEVGGRGSQPQHF,TGTGCCAGCAGTCGTCGCGGGGAGGTCGGAGGCAGGGGAAGCCAGCCCCAGCATTTT,NA,19,TRBJ1-5,TRBV6-6,NA
CASSSGSDGYTF,TGTGCCAGCAGTTCAGGGTCGGATGGCTACACCTTC,once,12,TRBJ1-2,TRBV28,NA
CASSLYPSSYEQYF,TGTGCCAGCAGCTTATACCCTAGCTCCTACGAGCAGTACTTC,NA,14,TRBJ2-7,TRBV11-2,NA
CASSGDRGGNTIYF,TGTGCCAGCAGCGGTGACAGGGGTGGAAACACCATATATTTT,NA,14,TRBJ1-3,TRBV2,TRBD1
CASSFGDQPQHF,TGTGCCAGCAGTTTCGGAGATCAGCCCCAGCATTTT,NA,12,TRBJ1-5,TRBV12-3/TRBV12-4,NA
CASSRTSGAVANTGELFF,TGTGCCAGTAGTCGAACTAGCGGGGCCGTCGCGAACACCGGGGAGCTGTTTTTT,NA,18,TRBJ2-2,TRBV19,TRBD2
CASSSTQYNEQFF,TGTGCCAGTAGTTCTACACAGTACAATGAGCAGTTCTTC,NA,13,TRBJ2-1,TRBV19,NA
CASSLERVGTQYF,TGTGCCAGCAGCCTAGAAAGAGTGGGTACGCAGTATTTT,NA,13,TRBJ2-3,TRBV12-3/TRBV12-4,NA
CASSQGLAGDYEQYF,TGTGCCAGCAGCCAGGGACTAGCGGGGGATTACGAGCAGTACTTC,NA,15,TRBJ2-7,TRBV3-1/TRBV3-2,TRBD2
CASSLSGGGREQYF,TGTGCCAGCAGTTTATCGGGGGGGGGCCGCGAGCAGTACTTC,NA,14,TRBJ2-7,TRBV27,NA
CASSPSEAAGNTIYF,TGCGCCAGCAGCCCGTCCGAGGCTGCGGGTAACACCATATATTTT,NA,15,TRBJ1-3,TRBV4-3,NA
CASREGETQYF,TGTGCCAGCAGAGAGGGAGAGACCCAGTACTTC,NA,11,TRBJ2-5,TRBV11-2,NA
CASSVVGGSGYTF,TGTGCCAGCAGTGTAGTAGGGGGTTCTGGCTACACCTTC,NA,13,TRBJ1-2,TRBV28,NA
CASRPNGRIATYEQYF,TGTGCCAGCAGACCAAATGGACGCATCGCTACCTACGAGCAGTACTTC,NA,16,TRBJ2-7,TRBV28,NA
CATSREGTRSSGNTIYF,TGTGCCACCAGCAGAGAAGGGACAAGGTCGTCTGGAAACACCATATATTTT,few,17,TRBJ1-3,TRBV15,NA
CASSIGTASYEQYF,TGTGCCAGTAGTATAGGAACGGCCTCCTACGAGCAGTACTTC,few,14,TRBJ2-7,TRBV19,NA
CASSPSSRGEGAFF,TGTGCCAGCTCACCGAGCAGTAGGGGGGAAGGAGCTTTCTTT,NA,14,TRBJ1-1,TRBV18,NA
CASSPRGLNTEAFF,TGTGCCAGCAGCCCCAGGGGCCTTAACACTGAAGCTTTCTTT,NA,14,TRBJ1-1,TRBV11-3,NA
CASSVTGDSYNSPLHF,TGTGCCAGTAGTGTAACAGGGGATTCTTATAATTCACCCCTCCACTTT,NA,16,TRBJ1-6,TRBV19,TRBD1
CATGQGRTEAFF,TGTGCCACTGGACAGGGCCGAACTGAAGCTTTCTTT,NA,12,TRBJ1-1,TRBV19,TRBD1
CATCSGRRVNEKLFF,TGTGCCACCTGCTCGGGCCGTCGGGTTAATGAAAAACTGTTTTTT,NA,15,TRBJ1-4,TRBV6-5,NA
CASSESARGDYGYTF,TGTGCCAGCAGTGAATCCGCCAGGGGAGACTATGGCTACACCTTC,NA,15,TRBJ1-2,TRBV6-4,NA